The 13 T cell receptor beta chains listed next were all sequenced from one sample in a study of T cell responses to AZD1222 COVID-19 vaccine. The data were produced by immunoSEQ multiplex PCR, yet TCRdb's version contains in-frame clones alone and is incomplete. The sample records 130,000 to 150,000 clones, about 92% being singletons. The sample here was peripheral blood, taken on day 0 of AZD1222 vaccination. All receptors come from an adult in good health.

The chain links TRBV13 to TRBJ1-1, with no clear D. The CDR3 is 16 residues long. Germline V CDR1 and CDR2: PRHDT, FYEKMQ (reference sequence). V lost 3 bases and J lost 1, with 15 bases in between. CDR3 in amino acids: CASSLWQALPNTEAFF. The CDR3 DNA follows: TGTGCCAGCAGCTTGTGGCAGGCCCTCCCGAACACTGAAGCTTTCTTT.

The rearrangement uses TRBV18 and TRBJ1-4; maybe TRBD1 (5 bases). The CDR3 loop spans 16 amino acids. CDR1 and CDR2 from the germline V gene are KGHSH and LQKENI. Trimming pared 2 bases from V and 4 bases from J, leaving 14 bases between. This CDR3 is CASSPWAGNLNEKLFF. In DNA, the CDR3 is TGTGCCAGCTCACCATGGGCAGGGAACCTTAATGAAAAACTGTTTTTT.

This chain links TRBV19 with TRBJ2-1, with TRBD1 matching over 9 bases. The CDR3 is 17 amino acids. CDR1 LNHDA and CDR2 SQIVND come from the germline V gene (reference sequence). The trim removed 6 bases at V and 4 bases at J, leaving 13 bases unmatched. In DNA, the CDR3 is TGTGCCAGTAGCTCACAGGAGGGGACAGGGCTGTACAATGAGCAGTTCTTC. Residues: CASSSQEGTGLYNEQFF. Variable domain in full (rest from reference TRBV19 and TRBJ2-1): DGGITQSPKYLFRKEGQNVTLSCEQNLNHDAMYWYRQDPGQGLRLIYYSQIVNDFQKGDIAEGYSVSREKKESFPLTVTSAQKNPTAFYLCASSSQEGTGLYNEQFFGPGTRLTVL.

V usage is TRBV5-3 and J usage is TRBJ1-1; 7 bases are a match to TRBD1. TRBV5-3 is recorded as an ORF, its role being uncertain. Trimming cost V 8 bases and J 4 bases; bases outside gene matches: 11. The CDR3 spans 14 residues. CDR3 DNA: TGTGCCAGCGCCCACCCTGGGGACAGCACTGAAGCTTTCTTT. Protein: CASAHPGDSTEAFF.

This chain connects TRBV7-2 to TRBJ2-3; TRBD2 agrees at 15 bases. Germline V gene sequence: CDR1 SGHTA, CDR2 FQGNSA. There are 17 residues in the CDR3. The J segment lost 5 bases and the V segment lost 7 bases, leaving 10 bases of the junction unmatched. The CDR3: CASTGRGLAGGRDTQYF. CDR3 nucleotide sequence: TGTGCCAGCACTGGCAGGGGACTAGCGGGGGGCCGAGATACGCAGTATTTT.

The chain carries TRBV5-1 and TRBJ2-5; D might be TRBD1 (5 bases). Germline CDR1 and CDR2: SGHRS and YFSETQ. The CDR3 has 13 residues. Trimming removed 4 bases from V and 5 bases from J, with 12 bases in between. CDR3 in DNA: TGCGCCAGCAGCGGTGGGGCGCGGGAGACCCAGTACTTC. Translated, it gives CASSGGARETQYF.

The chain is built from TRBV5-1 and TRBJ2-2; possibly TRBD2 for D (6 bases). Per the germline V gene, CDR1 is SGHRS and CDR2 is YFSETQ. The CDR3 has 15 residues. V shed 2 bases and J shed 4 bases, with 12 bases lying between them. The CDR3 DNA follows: TGCGCCAGCAGCTTACCCGGGGGTGGCACCGGGGAGCTGTTTTTT. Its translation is CASSLPGGGTGELFF.

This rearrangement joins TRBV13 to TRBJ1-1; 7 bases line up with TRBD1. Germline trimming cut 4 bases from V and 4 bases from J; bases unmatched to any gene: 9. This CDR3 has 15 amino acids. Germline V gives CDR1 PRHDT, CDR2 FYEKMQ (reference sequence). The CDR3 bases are TGTGCCAGCAGCTCAACAGCGACAGGGATCACTGAAGCTTTCTTT. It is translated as CASSSTATGITEAFF.

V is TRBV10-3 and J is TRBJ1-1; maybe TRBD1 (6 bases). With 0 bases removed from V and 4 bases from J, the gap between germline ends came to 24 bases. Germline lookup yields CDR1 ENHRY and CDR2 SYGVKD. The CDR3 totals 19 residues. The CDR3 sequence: CAISESNTGGTRGVTEAFF. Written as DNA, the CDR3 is TGTGCCATCAGTGAGTCAAACACAGGAGGGACACGAGGGGTCACTGAAGCTTTCTTT.

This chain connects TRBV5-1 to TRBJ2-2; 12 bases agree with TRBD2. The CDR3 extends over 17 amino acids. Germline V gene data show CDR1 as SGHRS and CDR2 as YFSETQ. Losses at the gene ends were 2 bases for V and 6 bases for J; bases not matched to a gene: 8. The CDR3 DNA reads TGCGCCAGCAGCTTCCGTTCTAGCGGGGGGGCGTCCGGGGAGCTGTTTTTT. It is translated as CASSFRSSGGASGELFF.

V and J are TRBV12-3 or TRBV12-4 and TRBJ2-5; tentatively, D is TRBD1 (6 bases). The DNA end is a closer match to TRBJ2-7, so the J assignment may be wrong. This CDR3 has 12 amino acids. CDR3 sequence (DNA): TGTGCCAGCAGTACAGGGACCTACGAGCAGTACTTC. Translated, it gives CASSTGTYEQYF.

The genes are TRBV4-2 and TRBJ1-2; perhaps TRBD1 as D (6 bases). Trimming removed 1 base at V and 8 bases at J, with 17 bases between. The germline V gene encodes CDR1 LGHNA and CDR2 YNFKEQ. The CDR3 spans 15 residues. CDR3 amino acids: CASSQGRVGGFGYTF. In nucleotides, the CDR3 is TGTGCCAGCAGCCAAGGCCGGGTGGGGGGCTTCGGCTACACCTTC.

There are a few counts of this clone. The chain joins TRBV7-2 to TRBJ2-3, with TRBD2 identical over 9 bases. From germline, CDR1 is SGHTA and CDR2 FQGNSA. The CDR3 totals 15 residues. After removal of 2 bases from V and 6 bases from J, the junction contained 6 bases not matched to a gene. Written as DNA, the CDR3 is TGTGCCAGCAGCTTAAGGGGACTAGCCGTTGATACGCAGTATTTT. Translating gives CASSLRGLAVDTQYF.